The next 16 T cell receptor beta chains were all read from a single sample in a study of T cell repertoires in cytomegalovirus infection. These TCRs are of unknown antigen specificity. TCRdb re-called the reads with MiXCR, one entry per CDR3 protein. The data show hundreds of thousands of distinct CDR3 sequences, with about 27% seen just once and around 20% held by the top ten. Material: cultured PBMCs, obtained from culture after CMV antigen stimulation. Receptors originate from a human donor in good health (CMV status not recorded). Some clones in this sample may be carry-over from other donors' samples.

The V and J genes are TRBV2 and TRBJ1-5; 8 positions agree with TRBD1. Germline V gene lookup returns CDR1 SNHLY and CDR2 FYNNEI. The CDR3 length is 15 residues. Trimming at V came to 5 bases and at J to 4 bases, leaving 7 bases not matched to a gene. This CDR3 is CASSWARTGNQPQHF. The CDR3 region has the DNA TGTGCCAGCAGTTGGGCCCGGACAGGGAATCAGCCCCAGCATTTT.

This clonotype turned up a few times. The chain recombines TRBV27 with TRBJ1-2; a possible D gene is TRBD1 (5 bases). CDR1 is MNHEY and CDR2 is SMNVEV in the germline V gene (reference sequence). V was cut by 5 bases and J by 2 bases, with 12 bases left in between. This CDR3 has 14 amino acids. The CDR3 region has the DNA TGTGCCAGCAGTCCGGGGGACGCAAACTATGGCTACACCTTC. As protein: CASSPGDANYGYTF.

CDR3 amino acids: CSVERVLENTEAFF. CDR3 DNA sequence: TGCAGCGTTGAACGCGTTTTGGAGAACACTGAAGCTTTCTTT. J is TRBJ1-1 and V is TRBV29-1; the D is unclear. The CDR3 sequence is 14 residues long. V was cut by 2 bases and J by 1 base, with 11 bases left in between. Germline CDR1 reads SQVTM; CDR2 reads ANQGSEA.

The sample holds a few counts of this clonotype. V is TRBV14 and J is TRBJ2-2; D unclear. From germline, CDR1 is SGHDN and CDR2 FVKESK. CDR3 size: 13 residues. The V end lost 4 bases, the J end lost 5 bases, and 8 bases lay between the germline ends. CDR3 DNA sequence: TGTGCCAGCAGCCTTCAGAGAACCGGGGAGCTGTTTTTT. As protein: CASSLQRTGELFF.

This chain links TRBV19 with TRBJ1-1, with D possibly matching TRBD1 (5 bases). V lost 3 bases, J lost 4 bases, and 12 bases lay in between. Germline V gene lookup returns CDR1 LNHDA and CDR2 SQIVND (reference sequence). The CDR3 consists of 14 residues. Here the CDR3 reads CASSMGGMGTEAFF. CDR3 DNA: TGTGCCAGTAGTATGGGGGGTATGGGCACTGAAGCTTTCTTT.

The genes are TRBV29-1 and TRBJ2-1; 7 bases are a match to TRBD1. Per germline, CDR1 SQVTM and CDR2 ANQGSEA. V trimming: 2 bases; J trimming: 1 base; junction bases outside the gene matches: 2. The CDR3 totals 14 residues. CDR3 DNA: TGCAGCGTTGAACGGACAGGTTCCTACAATGAGCAGTTCTTC. This sequence encodes CSVERTGSYNEQFF.

The V gene is TRBV2, the J gene TRBJ2-7, with unresolved D. Germline V gene sequence: CDR1 SNHLY, CDR2 FYNNEI. The V end was cut by 7 bases, the J end by 0 bases, with 4 bases between. There are 11 residues in the CDR3. The CDR3 DNA is TGTGCCAGCACATACTCCTACGAGCAGTACTTC. This translates into CASTYSYEQYF. The whole variable domain, remainder taken from reference TRBV2 and TRBJ2-7, is EPEVTQTPSHQVTQMGQEVILRCVPISNHLYFYWYRQILGQKVEFLVSFYNNEISEKSEIFDDQFSVERPDGSNFTLKIRSTKLEDSAMYFCASTYSYEQYFGPGTRLTVT.

This clonotype was observed a few times. The V call is TRBV7-2, the J call TRBJ1-2; D gene ambiguous. The CDR3 is 13 residues long. V was trimmed by 3 bases and J by 4 bases, leaving 9 bases between them. Germline V lookup: CDR1 SGHTA, CDR2 FQGNSA. The CDR3 region is CASSFDGLYGYTF. The CDR3 DNA reads TGTGCCAGCAGCTTCGACGGTCTCTATGGCTACACCTTC.

The V call is TRBV12-3 or TRBV12-4, the J call TRBJ2-1; D gene uncertain. CDR3 length equals 14 residues. The ends were cut back, 2 bases at V and 7 bases at J, with 12 bases in the middle. The CDR3 reads CASSLSSWGNEQFF. CDR3 bases: TGTGCCAGCAGTTTAAGTTCTTGGGGAAATGAGCAGTTCTTC.

This clonotype was seen more than once but under ten times. The V and J genes are TRBV27 and TRBJ2-1; 13 bases align to TRBD2. The CDR3 is made up of 16 amino acids. CDR1 is MNHEY and CDR2 is SMNVEV in the germline V gene (reference sequence). With 4 bases clipped from V and 9 bases from J, the junction kept 9 bases outside the gene matches. This CDR3 is CASSSGTSGNHGEQFF. Written as DNA, the CDR3 is TGTGCCAGCAGTTCCGGGACTAGCGGGAATCACGGTGAGCAGTTCTTC.

This clonotype was recorded a few times. The chain links TRBV3-1 to TRBJ2-3, with D unclear. Looked up from germline, CDR1 is LGHDT and CDR2 is YNNKEL (reference sequence). The length of the CDR3 is 12 residues. V lost 2 bases to trimming and J lost 2 bases, with 2 bases between them. The CDR3 DNA is TGTGCCAGCAGCCAACTCACAGATACGCAGTATTTT. Its translation is CASSQLTDTQYF.

A few counts support this clonotype. The J gene is TRBJ2-7, the V gene TRBV7-9; D uncertain. Germline V gene sequence: CDR1 SEHNR, CDR2 FQNEAQ (reference sequence). The CDR3 is 17 residues long. Trimming removed 2 bases from V and 0 bases from J, with 17 bases in between. The CDR3 nucleotides read TGTGCCAGCAGCTTAACGGACCGGGTCTCAAGCTCCTACGAGCAGTACTTC. It specifies CASSLTDRVSSSYEQYF. The full variable domain, in which reference TRBV7-9 and TRBJ2-7 provide the parts outside the CDR3, is DTGVSQNPRHKITKRGQNVTFRCDPISEHNRLYWYRQTLGQGPEFLTYFQNEAQLEKSRLLSDRFSAERPKGSFSTLEIQRTEQGDSAMYLCASSLTDRVSSSYEQYFGPGTRLTVT.

This chain uses TRBV5-1 with TRBJ1-5; TRBD1 matches 10 bases. Germline values: CDR1 SGHRS, CDR2 YFSETQ. CDR3 length: 15 residues. Trimming at V came to 4 bases and at J to 5 bases, leaving 6 bases not matched to a gene. The CDR3 nucleotides read TGCGCCAGCAGCCTTGGGACAGGGGCTTATCAGCCCCAGCATTTT. Amino acid sequence: CASSLGTGAYQPQHF.

CDR3 loop: CATYATGYNEQFF. The DNA for the CDR3 is TGTGCCACCTATGCTACTGGTTACAATGAGCAGTTCTTC. The gene calls are TRBV5-4 and TRBJ2-1; unclear D gene. This CDR3 contains 13 residues. Germline CDR1 SGHNT, CDR2 YYREEE (reference sequence). V was cut by 9 bases and J by 4 bases, with 14 bases left in between.

This clonotype was observed a few times. The chain combines TRBV5-6 with TRBJ2-7; maybe TRBD1 (6 bases). In germline, CDR1 is SGHDT, CDR2 YYEEEE. V gave up 5 bases and J gave up 0 bases, with 9 bases separating them. The CDR3 is 13 residues long. CDR3 DNA: TGTGCCAGCAGGAGACAGGACTCCTACGAGCAGTACTTC. This encodes CASRRQDSYEQYF.

The V call is TRBV7-2, the J call TRBJ2-3; TRBD2 matches at 8 bases. Per germline, CDR1 SGHTA and CDR2 FQGNSA. With 5 bases clipped from V and 4 bases from J, the junction kept 5 bases outside the gene matches. There are 14 residues in the CDR3. The CDR3 here is CASSRTSFPDTQYF. The CDR3 DNA sequence: TGTGCCAGCAGCCGGACTAGCTTCCCAGATACGCAGTATTTT.